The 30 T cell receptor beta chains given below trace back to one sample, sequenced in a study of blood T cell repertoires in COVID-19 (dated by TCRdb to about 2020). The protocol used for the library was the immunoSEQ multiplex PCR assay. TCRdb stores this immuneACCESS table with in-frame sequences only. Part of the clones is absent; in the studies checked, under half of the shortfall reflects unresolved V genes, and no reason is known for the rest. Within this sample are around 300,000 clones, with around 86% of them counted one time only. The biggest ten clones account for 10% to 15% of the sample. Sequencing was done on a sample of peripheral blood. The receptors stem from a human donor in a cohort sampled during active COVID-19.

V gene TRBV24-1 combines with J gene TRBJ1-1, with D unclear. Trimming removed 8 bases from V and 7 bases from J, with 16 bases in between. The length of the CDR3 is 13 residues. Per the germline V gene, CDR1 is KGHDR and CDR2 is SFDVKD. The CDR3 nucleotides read TGTGCCACCAAAGATGGGCACCCCCTTGAAGCTTTCTTT. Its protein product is CATKDGHPLEAFF.

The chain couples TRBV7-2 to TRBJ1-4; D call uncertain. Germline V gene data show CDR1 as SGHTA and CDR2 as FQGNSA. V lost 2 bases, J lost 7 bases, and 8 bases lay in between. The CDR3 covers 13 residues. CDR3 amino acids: CASSLNPGEKLFF. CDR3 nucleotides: TGTGCCAGCAGCTTAAATCCCGGTGAAAAACTGTTTTTT. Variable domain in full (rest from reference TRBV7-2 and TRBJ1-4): GAGVSQSPSNKVTEKGKDVELRCDPISGHTALYWYRQSLGQGLEFLIYFQGNSAPDKSGLPSDRFSAERTGGSVSTLTIQRTQQEDSAVYLCASSLNPGEKLFFGSGTQLSVL.

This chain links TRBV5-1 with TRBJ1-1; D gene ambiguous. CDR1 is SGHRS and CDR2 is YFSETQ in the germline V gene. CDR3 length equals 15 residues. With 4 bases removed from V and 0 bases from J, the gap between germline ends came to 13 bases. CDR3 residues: CASSIRTEMNTEAFF. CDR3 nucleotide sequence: TGCGCCAGCAGCATCCGGACTGAGATGAACACTGAAGCTTTCTTT.

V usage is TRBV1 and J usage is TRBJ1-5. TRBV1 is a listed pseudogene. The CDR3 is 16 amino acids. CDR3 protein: CTSSQDAGVVDQPQHF. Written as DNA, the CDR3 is TGCACCAGCAGCCAAGATGCGGGGGTGGTTGATCAGCCCCAGCATTTT.

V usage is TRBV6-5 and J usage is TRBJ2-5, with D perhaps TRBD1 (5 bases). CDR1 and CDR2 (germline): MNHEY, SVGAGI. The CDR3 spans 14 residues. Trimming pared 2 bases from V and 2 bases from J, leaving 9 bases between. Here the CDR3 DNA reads TGTGCCAGCAGTTACGGGGCGGTACAAGAGACCCAGTACTTC. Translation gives CASSYGAVQETQYF.

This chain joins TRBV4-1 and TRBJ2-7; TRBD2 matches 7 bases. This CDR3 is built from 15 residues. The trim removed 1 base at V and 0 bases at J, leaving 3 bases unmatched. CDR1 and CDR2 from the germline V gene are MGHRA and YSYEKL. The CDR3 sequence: CASSQAGTTSYEQYF. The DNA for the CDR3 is TGCGCCAGCAGCCAAGCTGGGACTACCTCCTACGAGCAGTACTTC.

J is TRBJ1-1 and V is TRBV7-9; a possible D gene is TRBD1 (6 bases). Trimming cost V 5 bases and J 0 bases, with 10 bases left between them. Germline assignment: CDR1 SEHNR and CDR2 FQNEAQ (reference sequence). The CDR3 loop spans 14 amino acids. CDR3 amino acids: CASSEGGVNTEAFF. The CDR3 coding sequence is TGTGCCAGCAGCGAAGGGGGGGTGAACACTGAAGCTTTCTTT.

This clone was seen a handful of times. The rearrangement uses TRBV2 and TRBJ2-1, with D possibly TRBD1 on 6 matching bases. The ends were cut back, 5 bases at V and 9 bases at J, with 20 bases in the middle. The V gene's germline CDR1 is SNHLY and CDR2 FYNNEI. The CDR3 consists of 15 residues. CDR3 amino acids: CASSRDTSSRSEQFF. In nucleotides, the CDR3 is TGTGCCAGCAGTCGGGACACCTCCTCAAGGAGTGAGCAGTTCTTC.

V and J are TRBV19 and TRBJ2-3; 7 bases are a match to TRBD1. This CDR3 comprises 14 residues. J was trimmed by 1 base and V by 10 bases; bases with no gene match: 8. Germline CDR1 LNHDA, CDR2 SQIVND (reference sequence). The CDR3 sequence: CATTTGQGTDTQYF. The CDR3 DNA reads TGTGCCACCACGACCGGACAGGGCACAGATACGCAGTATTTT.

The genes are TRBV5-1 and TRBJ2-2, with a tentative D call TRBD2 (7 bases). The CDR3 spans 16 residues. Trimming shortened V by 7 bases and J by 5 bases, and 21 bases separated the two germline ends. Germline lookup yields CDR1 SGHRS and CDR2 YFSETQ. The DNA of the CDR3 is TGCGCCAGCGATGGGGGGGCCCTCACGGGTACCGGGGAGCTGTTTTTT. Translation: CASDGGALTGTGELFF. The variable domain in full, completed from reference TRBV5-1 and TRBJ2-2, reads KAGVTQTPRYLIKTRGQQVTLSCSPISGHRSVSWYQQTPGQGLQFLFEYFSETQRNKGNFPGRFSGRQFSNSRSEMNVSTLELGDSALYLCASDGGALTGTGELFFGEGSRLTVL.

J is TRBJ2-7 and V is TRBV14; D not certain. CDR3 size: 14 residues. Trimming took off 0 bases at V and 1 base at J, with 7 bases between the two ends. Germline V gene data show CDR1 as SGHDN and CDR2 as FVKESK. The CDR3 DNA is TGTGCCAGCAGCCAAGATGGCATGTCCTACGAGCAGTACTTC. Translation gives CASSQDGMSYEQYF.

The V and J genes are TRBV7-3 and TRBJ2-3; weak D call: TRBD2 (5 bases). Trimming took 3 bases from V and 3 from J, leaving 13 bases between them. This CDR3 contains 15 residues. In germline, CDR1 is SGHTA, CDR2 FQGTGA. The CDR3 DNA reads TGTGCCAGCAGCTTGCGCGGGCGGGTGACAGATACGCAGTATTTT. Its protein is CASSLRGRVTDTQYF.

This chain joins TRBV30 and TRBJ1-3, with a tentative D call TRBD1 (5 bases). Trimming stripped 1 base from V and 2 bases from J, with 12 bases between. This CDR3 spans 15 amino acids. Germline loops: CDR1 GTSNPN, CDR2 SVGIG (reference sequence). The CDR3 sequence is CAWSATGATGNTIYF. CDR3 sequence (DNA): TGTGCCTGGAGTGCCACTGGGGCTACTGGAAACACCATATATTTT.

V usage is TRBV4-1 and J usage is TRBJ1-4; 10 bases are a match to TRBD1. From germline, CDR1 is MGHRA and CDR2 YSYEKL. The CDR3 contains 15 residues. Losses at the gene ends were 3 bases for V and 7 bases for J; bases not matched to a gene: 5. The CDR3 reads CASSQTGTGVEKLFF. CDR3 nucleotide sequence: TGCGCCAGCAGCCAGACCGGGACAGGGGTTGAAAAACTGTTTTTT.

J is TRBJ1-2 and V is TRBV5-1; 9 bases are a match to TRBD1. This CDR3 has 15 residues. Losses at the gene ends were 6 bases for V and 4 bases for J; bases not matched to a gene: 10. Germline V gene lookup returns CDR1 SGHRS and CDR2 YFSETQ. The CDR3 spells CASNPQGALGYGYTF. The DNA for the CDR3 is TGCGCCAGCAACCCACAGGGGGCGCTCGGCTATGGCTACACCTTC.

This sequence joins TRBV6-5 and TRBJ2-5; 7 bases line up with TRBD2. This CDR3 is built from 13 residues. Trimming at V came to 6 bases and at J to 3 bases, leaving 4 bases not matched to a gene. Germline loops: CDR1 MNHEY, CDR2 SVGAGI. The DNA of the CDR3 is TGTGCCAGCAGGAAGACTAGCAAAGAGACCCAGTACTTC. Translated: CASRKTSKETQYF.

The CDR3 sequence: CASSQGTSGRTVEQFF. In nucleotides, the CDR3 is TGTGCCAGCAGCCAAGGGACTAGCGGGAGAACTGTTGAGCAGTTCTTC. The rearrangement joins TRBV3-1 (or the pseudogene TRBV3-2) to TRBJ2-1; 13 bases map to TRBD2. In germline, CDR1 is LGHDT, CDR2 YNNKEL (reference sequence). This CDR3 is 16 amino acids long. The trim removed 1 base at V and 9 bases at J, leaving 6 bases unmatched.

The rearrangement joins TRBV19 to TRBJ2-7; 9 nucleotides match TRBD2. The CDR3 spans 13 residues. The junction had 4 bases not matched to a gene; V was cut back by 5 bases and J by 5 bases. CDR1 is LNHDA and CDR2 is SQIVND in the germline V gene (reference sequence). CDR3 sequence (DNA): TGTGCCAGTAGTGCCGGGACTAGCAACGAGCAGTACTTC. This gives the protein CASSAGTSNEQYF.

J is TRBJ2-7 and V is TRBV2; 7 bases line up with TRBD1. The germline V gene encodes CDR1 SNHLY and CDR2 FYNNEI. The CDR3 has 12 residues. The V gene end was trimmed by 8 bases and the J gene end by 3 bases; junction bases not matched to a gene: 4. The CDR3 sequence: CASLGTVYEQYF. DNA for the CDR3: TGTGCCAGCCTCGGGACAGTCTACGAGCAGTACTTC. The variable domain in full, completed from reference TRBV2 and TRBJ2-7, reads EPEVTQTPSHQVTQMGQEVILRCVPISNHLYFYWYRQILGQKVEFLVSFYNNEISEKSEIFDDQFSVERPDGSNFTLKIRSTKLEDSAMYFCASLGTVYEQYFGPGTRLTVT.

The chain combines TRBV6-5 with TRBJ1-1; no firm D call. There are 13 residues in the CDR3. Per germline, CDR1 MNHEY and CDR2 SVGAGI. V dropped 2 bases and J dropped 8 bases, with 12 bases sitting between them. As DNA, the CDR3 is TGTGCCAGCAGTTACGGTCACCCGAGGGAAGCTTTCTTT. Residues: CASSYGHPREAFF.

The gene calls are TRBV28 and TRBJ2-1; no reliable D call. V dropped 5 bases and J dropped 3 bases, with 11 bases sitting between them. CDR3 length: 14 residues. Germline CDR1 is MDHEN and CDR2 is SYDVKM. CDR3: CASSANLNYNEQFF. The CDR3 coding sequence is TGTGCCAGCAGTGCTAATCTCAACTACAATGAGCAGTTCTTC.

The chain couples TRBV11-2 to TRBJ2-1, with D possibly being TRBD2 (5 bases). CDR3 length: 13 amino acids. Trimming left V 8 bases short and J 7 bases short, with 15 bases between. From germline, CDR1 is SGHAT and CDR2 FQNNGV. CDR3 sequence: CASSFGNPNEQFF. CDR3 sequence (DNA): TGTGCCAGCTCGTTCGGGAATCCAAATGAGCAGTTCTTC.

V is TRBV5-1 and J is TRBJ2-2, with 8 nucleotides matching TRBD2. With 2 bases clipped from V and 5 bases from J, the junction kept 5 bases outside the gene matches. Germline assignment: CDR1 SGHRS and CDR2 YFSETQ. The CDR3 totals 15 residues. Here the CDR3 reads CASSLAGVRTGELFF. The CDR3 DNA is TGCGCCAGCAGCTTAGCGGGAGTGAGGACCGGGGAGCTGTTTTTT.

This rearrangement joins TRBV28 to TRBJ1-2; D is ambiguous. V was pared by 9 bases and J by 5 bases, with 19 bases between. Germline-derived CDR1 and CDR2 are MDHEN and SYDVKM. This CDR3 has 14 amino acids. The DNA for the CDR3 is TGTGCCAGTTCACTAGGAGTTAACTCATATGGCTACACCTTC. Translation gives CASSLGVNSYGYTF.

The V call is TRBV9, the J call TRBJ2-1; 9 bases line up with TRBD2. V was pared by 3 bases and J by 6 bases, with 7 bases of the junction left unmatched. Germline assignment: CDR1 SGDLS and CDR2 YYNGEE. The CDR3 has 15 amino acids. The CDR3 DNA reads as TGTGCCAGCAGCGCCTGGACTAGCGATCTCAATGAGCAGTTCTTC. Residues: CASSAWTSDLNEQFF. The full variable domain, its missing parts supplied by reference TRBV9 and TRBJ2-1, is DSGVTQTPKHLITATGQRVTLRCSPRSGDLSVYWYQQSLDQGLQFLIQYYNGEERAKGNILERFSAQQFPDLHSELNLSSLELGDSALYFCASSAWTSDLNEQFFGPGTRLTVL.

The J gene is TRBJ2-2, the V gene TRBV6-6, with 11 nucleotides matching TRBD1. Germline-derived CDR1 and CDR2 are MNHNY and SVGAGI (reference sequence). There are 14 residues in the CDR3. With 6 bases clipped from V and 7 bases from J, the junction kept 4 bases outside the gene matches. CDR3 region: CASRDRGQNGELFF. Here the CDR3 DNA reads TGTGCCAGCAGGGACAGGGGGCAAAACGGGGAGCTGTTTTTT.

CDR3: CASTSPTSGNTGELFF. Written as DNA, the CDR3 is TGTGCCAGCACTTCCCCCACTAGCGGGAACACCGGGGAGCTGTTTTTT. The chain employs TRBV28 and TRBJ2-2; 8 bases line up with TRBD2. From germline, CDR1 is MDHEN and CDR2 SYDVKM. CDR3 size: 16 residues. V was clipped by 7 bases and J by 1 base; unmatched bases: 8. Supplemented by reference TRBV28 and TRBJ2-2, the full variable domain reads DVKVTQSSRYLVKRTGEKVFLECVQDMDHENMFWYRQDPGLGLRLIYFSYDVKMKEKGDIPEGYSVSREKKERFSLILESASTNQTSMYLCASTSPTSGNTGELFFGEGSRLTVL.

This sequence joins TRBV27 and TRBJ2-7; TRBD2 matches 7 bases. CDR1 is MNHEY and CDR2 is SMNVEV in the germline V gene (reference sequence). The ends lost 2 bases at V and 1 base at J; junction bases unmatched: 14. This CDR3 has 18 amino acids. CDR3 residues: CASSLTVGGSGVSYEQYF. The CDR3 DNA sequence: TGTGCCAGCAGTTTAACCGTCGGGGGGAGTGGGGTATCCTACGAGCAGTACTTC.

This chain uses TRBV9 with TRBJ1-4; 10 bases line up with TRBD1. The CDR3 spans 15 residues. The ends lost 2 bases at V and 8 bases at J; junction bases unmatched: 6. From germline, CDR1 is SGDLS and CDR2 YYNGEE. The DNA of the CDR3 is TGTGCCAGCAGCGTGGGGACAGGGGTTAGCGAAAAACTGTTTTTT. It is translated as CASSVGTGVSEKLFF.

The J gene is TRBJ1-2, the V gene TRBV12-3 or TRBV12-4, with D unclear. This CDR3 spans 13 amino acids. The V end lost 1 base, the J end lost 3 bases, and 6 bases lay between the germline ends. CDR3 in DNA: TGTGCCAGCAGTTTAGGGAGTCACTATGGCTACACCTTC. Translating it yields CASSLGSHYGYTF.